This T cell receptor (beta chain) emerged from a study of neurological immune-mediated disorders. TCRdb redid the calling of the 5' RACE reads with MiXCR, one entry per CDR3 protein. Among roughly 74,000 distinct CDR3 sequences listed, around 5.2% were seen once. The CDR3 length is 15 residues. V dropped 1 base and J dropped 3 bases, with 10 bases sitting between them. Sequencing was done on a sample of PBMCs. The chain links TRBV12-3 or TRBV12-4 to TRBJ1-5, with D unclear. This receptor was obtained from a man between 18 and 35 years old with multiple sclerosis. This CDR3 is CASSLGAIPNQPQHF. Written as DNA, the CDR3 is TGTGCCAGCAGTTTAGGGGCAATTCCCAATCAGCCCCAGCATTTT.